What follows are 16 T cell receptor beta chains derived from one specimen sequenced in a study of T cell responses to AZD1222 COVID-19 vaccine. Data came from immunoSEQ multiplex PCR; TCRdb stores just in-frame clones and leaves some out. The sample contains 85,000 to 110,000 clones, 75% to 95% of which appear only once. The sequences come from peripheral blood, collected on day 0 of AZD1222 vaccination. Every receptor here comes from an adult in good health.

This chain connects TRBV5-6 to TRBJ2-5; D is perhaps TRBD2 (5 bases). Germline V gives CDR1 SGHDT, CDR2 YYEEEE. The V and J ends lost 4 bases and 4 bases respectively, with 11 bases between them. CDR3 length equals 13 residues. The CDR3 region is CASSPDYLETQYF. The CDR3 DNA reads TGTGCCAGCAGCCCCGACTACCTAGAGACCCAGTACTTC.

The chain uses TRBV30 and TRBJ1-6; D possibly corresponds to TRBD1 (6 bases). CDR1 is GTSNPN, CDR2 SVGIG, per germline (reference sequence). Trimming cost V 5 bases and J 7 bases, with 9 bases left between them. The CDR3 runs to 12 residues. The CDR3 DNA reads TGTGCCTGGGGGCAGGGGAATTCACCCCTCCACTTT. This encodes CAWGQGNSPLHF.

The V gene is TRBV9, the J gene TRBJ1-2; 9 bases are a match to TRBD1. CDR1 is SGDLS, CDR2 YYNGEE, per germline. The V and J ends lost 0 bases and 4 bases, in that order; junction bases with no gene match: 7. The CDR3 contains 16 residues. For the CDR3, the DNA is TGTGCCAGCAGCGTAGGATTGGGACAGGGAAGCTATGGCTACACCTTC. This gives the protein CASSVGLGQGSYGYTF.

The V call is TRBV19, the J call TRBJ1-5, with a possible D match to TRBD1 (6 bases). Trimming stripped 4 bases from V and 3 bases from J, with 10 bases between. CDR3 length: 14 amino acids. Germline V gene data show CDR1 as LNHDA and CDR2 as SQIVND (reference sequence). CDR3 in DNA: TGTGCCAGTAGTACCGACAGGTCCAATCAGCCCCAGCATTTT. It encodes CASSTDRSNQPQHF.

The chain carries TRBV30 and TRBJ1-2, with D maybe TRBD1 (5 bases). Trimming shortened V by 2 bases and J by 4 bases, and 17 bases separated the two germline ends. CDR1 and CDR2 (germline): GTSNPN, SVGIG (reference sequence). The CDR3 has 15 amino acids. This chain's CDR3 is CAWSSPQAGSYGYTF. In nucleotides, the CDR3 is TGTGCCTGGAGTTCACCCCAAGCAGGGTCCTATGGCTACACCTTC.

V usage is TRBV30 and J usage is TRBJ1-5; 7 bases map to TRBD1. V lost 1 base and J lost 2; bases outside the gene matches: 5. CDR1 and CDR2 from the germline V gene are GTSNPN and SVGIG (reference sequence). The CDR3 sequence is 15 residues long. CDR3 in DNA: TGTGCCTGGAGTGAGGGGGCATTGGGCAATCAGCCCCAGCATTTT. Protein product: CAWSEGALGNQPQHF. Full variable domain (outside the CDR3, taken from reference TRBV30 and TRBJ1-5): SQTIHQWPATLVQPVGSPLSLECTVEGTSNPNLYWYRQAAGRGLQLLFYSVGIGQISSEVPQNLSASRPQDRQFILSSKKLLLSDSGFYLCAWSEGALGNQPQHFGDGTRLSIL.

The chain couples TRBV28 to TRBJ2-7; 9 positions agree with TRBD2. Germline V lookup: CDR1 MDHEN, CDR2 SYDVKM. The trim removed 3 bases at V and 1 base at J, leaving 1 base unmatched. The CDR3 covers 14 residues. CDR3 sequence (DNA): TGTGCCAGCAGTTTTCTAGCGGGGTCCTACGAGCAGTACTTC. It encodes CASSFLAGSYEQYF.

V gene TRBV27 combines with J gene TRBJ1-5, with a weak D call TRBD1 (6 bases). The CDR3 is 16 amino acids. V was shortened by 5 bases and J by 2 bases, with 16 bases between the two germline ends. Looked up from germline, CDR1 is MNHEY and CDR2 is SMNVEV (reference sequence). The CDR3 DNA is TGTGCCAGCAGTCCCCGGGGGGGCTGGGGCAATCAGCCCCAGCATTTT. This translates into CASSPRGGWGNQPQHF.

The chain is built from TRBV13 and TRBJ2-3; D not certain. Germline CDR1 and CDR2: PRHDT and FYEKMQ (reference sequence). Trimming left V 5 bases short and J 3 bases short, with 15 bases between. This CDR3 region has 15 residues. CDR3 DNA sequence: TGTGCCAGCAGCCCCCCGGGCCCCCGGACAGATACGCAGTATTTT. It yields the protein CASSPPGPRTDTQYF.

The chain employs TRBV6-5 and TRBJ2-7; 8 bases align to TRBD2. The CDR3 sequence is 15 residues long. Germline V gene sequence: CDR1 MNHEY, CDR2 SVGAGI. V lost 2 bases, J lost 6 bases, and 9 bases stayed unmatched. The CDR3 DNA follows: TGTGCCAGCAGTTACCGAGGAGCGGGAGCCTTCGAGCAGTACTTC. It specifies CASSYRGAGAFEQYF.

V is TRBV9 and J is TRBJ2-7, with 7 nucleotides matching TRBD2. Germline-derived CDR1 and CDR2 are SGDLS and YYNGEE. CDR3 length equals 15 residues. V lost 0 bases, J lost 2 bases, and 5 bases stayed unmatched. DNA of the CDR3: TGTGCCAGCAGCGTAGCCAGCGGGATTACCTACGAGCAGTACTTC. Amino acid sequence: CASSVASGITYEQYF.

The J gene is TRBJ2-7, the V gene TRBV9; no clear D gene. V shed 4 bases and J shed 0 bases, with 8 bases lying between them. The CDR3 covers 13 residues. The germline V gene encodes CDR1 SGDLS and CDR2 YYNGEE. DNA of the CDR3: TGTGCCAGCAGCCCCGGCTACTCCTACGAGCAGTACTTC. Its protein product is CASSPGYSYEQYF.

This clone was observed once. The chain couples TRBV19 to TRBJ2-5; 15 bases align to TRBD2. V was pared by 5 bases and J by 5 bases, with 6 bases of the junction left unmatched. Germline CDR1 LNHDA, CDR2 SQIVND (reference sequence). CDR3 length: 16 amino acids. This CDR3 reads CASSPGTSGRLETQYF. The CDR3 DNA follows: TGTGCCAGTAGTCCCGGGACTAGCGGGAGGTTGGAGACCCAGTACTTC.

The J gene is TRBJ2-7, the V gene TRBV6-5; no definite D call. The CDR3 has 13 residues. Germline CDR1 reads MNHEY; CDR2 reads SVGAGI. The V gene lost 0 bases and the J gene lost 7 bases, with 10 bases spanning the gap. In DNA form, the CDR3 reads TGTGCCAGCAGTTACTCGGGCCCCGGAGAGCAGTACTTC. Protein: CASSYSGPGEQYF.

The CDR3 here is CASSLPPGTSEGDEQFF. Here the CDR3 DNA reads TGTGCCAGCAGCCTTCCCCCGGGGACTAGTGAGGGGGATGAGCAGTTCTTC. The chain joins TRBV3-1 (or the pseudogene TRBV3-2) to TRBJ2-1; 8 bases line up with TRBD2. CDR1 and CDR2 (germline): LGHDT, YNNKEL (reference sequence). The junction had 16 bases not matched to a gene; V was cut back by 4 bases and J by 8 bases. This CDR3 spans 17 amino acids.

V and J are TRBV28 and TRBJ2-1; TRBD2 matches at 7 bases. V gave up 4 bases and J gave up 6 bases; unmatched junction bases: 12. The CDR3 length is 16 residues. From germline, CDR1 is MDHEN and CDR2 SYDVKM. The CDR3 region is CASSSREGSGINEQFF. CDR3 nucleotide sequence: TGTGCCAGCAGTTCGAGGGAGGGGAGTGGGATCAATGAGCAGTTCTTC.